This passage covers 5 T cell receptor beta chains from one sample sequenced in a study of control samples from healthy donors and cancer patients. The assay was immunoSEQ multiplex PCR, and TCRdb's table has in-frame clones only and misses some. The repertoire holds 100,000 to 150,000 clones, with more than 85% as singletons. Sequenced sample: blood. Receptors were obtained from a woman aged 18-29 years in good health.

V usage is TRBV25-1 and J usage is TRBJ1-6; TRBD1 is a possible D gene (6 bases). The CDR3 loop spans 13 amino acids. Trimming cost V 8 bases and J 6 bases, with 11 bases left between them. Germline lookup yields CDR1 MGHDK and CDR2 SYGVNS. CDR3 coding DNA: TGTGCCAGCTGGGGGGGGCTTAATTCACCCCTCCACTTT. This sequence encodes CASWGGLNSPLHF. Full variable domain (remainder filled in from reference TRBV25-1 and TRBJ1-6): EADIYQTPRYLVIGTGKKITLECSQTMGHDKMYWYQQDPGMELHLIHYSYGVNSTEKGDLSSESTVSRIRTEHFPLTLESARPSHTSQYLCASWGGLNSPLHFGNGTRLTVT.

The V call is TRBV27, the J call TRBJ2-5; 10 positions agree with TRBD1. This CDR3 has 15 residues. Looked up from germline, CDR1 is MNHEY and CDR2 is SMNVEV (reference sequence). Unmatched junction bases numbered 6, after V lost 3 bases and J lost 5 bases. Here the CDR3 reads CASSLSDRGWETQYF. As DNA, the CDR3 is TGTGCCAGCAGTTTGTCGGACAGGGGGTGGGAGACCCAGTACTTC.

V and J are TRBV7-3 and TRBJ1-2; tentative D call: TRBD1 (5 bases). This CDR3 is 21 amino acids long. The V gene lost 5 bases and the J gene lost 0 bases, with 31 bases spanning the gap. Germline values: CDR1 SGHTA, CDR2 FQGTGA. The CDR3 region is CASSGGKNRQPMEQPNYGYTF. The CDR3 DNA follows: TGTGCCAGCAGCGGGGGGAAGAACCGACAGCCAATGGAACAACCTAACTATGGCTACACCTTC.

The chain couples TRBV18 to TRBJ1-4; D is unclear. The germline V and J ends were trimmed by 1 base and 3 bases, with 6 bases remaining between them. CDR1 and CDR2 (germline): KGHSH, LQKENI. There are 14 residues in the CDR3. The CDR3 loop reads CASSPQRANEKLFF. In DNA form, the CDR3 reads TGTGCCAGCTCACCACAGAGGGCTAATGAAAAACTGTTTTTT.

As concerns this clone: The sample has other DNA sequences that encode this CDR3 too. The chain uses TRBV5-1 and TRBJ2-7, with D unclear. This CDR3 region has 11 residues. V was cut by 3 bases and J by 0 bases, with 1 base left in between. Germline lookup yields CDR1 SGHRS and CDR2 YFSETQ. The DNA for the CDR3 is TGCGCCAGCAGCTCCTCCTACGAGCAGTACTTC. It codes for CASSSSYEQYF. The full variable domain, rest sourced from reference TRBV5-1 and TRBJ2-7, is KAGVTQTPRYLIKTRGQQVTLSCSPISGHRSVSWYQQTPGQGLQFLFEYFSETQRNKGNFPGRFSGRQFSNSRSEMNVSTLELGDSALYLCASSSSYEQYFGPGTRLTVT.